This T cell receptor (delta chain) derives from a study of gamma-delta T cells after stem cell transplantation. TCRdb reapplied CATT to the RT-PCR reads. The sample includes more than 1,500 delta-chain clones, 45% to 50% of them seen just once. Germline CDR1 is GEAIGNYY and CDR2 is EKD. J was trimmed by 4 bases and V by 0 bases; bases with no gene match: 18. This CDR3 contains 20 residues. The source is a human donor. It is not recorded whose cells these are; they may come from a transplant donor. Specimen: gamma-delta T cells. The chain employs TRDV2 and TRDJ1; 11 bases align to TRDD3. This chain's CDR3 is CACDTLQGLLGDKSSDKLIF. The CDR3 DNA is TGTGCCTGTGACACCCTCCAGGGACTACTGGGGGATAAATCGAGCGATAAACTCATCTTT.